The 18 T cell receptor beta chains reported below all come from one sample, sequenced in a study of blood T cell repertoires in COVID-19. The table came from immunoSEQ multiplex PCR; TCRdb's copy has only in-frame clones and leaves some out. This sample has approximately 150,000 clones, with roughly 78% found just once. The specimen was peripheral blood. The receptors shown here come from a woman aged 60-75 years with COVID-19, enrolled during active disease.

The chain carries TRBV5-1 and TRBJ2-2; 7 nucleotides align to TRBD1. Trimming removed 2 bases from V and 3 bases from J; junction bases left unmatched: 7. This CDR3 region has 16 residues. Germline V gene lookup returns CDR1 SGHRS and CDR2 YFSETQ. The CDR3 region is CASSFSRGLDTGELFF. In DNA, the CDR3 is TGCGCCAGCAGCTTCAGTAGGGGGCTCGACACCGGGGAGCTGTTTTTT. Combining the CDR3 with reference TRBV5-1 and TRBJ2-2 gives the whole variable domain KAGVTQTPRYLIKTRGQQVTLSCSPISGHRSVSWYQQTPGQGLQFLFEYFSETQRNKGNFPGRFSGRQFSNSRSEMNVSTLELGDSALYLCASSFSRGLDTGELFFGEGSRLTVL.

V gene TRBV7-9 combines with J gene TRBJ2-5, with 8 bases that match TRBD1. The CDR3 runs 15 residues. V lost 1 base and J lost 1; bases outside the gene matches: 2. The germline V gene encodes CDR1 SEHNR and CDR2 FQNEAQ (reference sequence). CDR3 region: CASSLGTGFQETQYF. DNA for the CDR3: TGTGCCAGCAGCTTAGGGACAGGGTTCCAAGAGACCCAGTACTTC.

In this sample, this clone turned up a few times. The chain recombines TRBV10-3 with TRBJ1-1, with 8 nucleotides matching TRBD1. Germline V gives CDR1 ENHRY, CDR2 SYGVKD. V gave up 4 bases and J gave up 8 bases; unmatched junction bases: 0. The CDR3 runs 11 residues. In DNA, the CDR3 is TGTGCCATCAGTGGGACAGGGGAAGCTTTCTTT. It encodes CAISGTGEAFF.

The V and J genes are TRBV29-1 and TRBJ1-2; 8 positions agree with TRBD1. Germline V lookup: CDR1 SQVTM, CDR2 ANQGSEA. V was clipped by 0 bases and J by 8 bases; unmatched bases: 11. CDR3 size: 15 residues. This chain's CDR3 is CSVEDGWGTGRGYTF. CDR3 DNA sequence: TGCAGCGTTGAAGATGGATGGGGGACAGGTCGGGGCTACACCTTC.

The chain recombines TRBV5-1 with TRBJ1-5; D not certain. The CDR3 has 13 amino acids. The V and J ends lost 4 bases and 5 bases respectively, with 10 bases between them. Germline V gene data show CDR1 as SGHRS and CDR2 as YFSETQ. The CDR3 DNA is TGCGCCAGCAGCCCTGACATGTATCAGCCCCAGCATTTT. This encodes CASSPDMYQPQHF.

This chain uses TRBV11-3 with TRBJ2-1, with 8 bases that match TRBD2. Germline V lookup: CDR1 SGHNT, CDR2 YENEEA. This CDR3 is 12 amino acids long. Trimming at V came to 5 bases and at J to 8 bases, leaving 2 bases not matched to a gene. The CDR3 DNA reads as TGTGCCAGCAGCCAGACTAGCGATGAGCAGTTCTTC. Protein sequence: CASSQTSDEQFF.

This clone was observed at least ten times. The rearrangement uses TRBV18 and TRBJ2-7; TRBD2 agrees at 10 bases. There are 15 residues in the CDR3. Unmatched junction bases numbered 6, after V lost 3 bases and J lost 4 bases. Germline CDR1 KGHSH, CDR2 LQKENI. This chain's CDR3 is CASSPTGLAYYEQYF. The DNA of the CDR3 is TGTGCCAGCTCACCGACGGGACTAGCGTATTACGAGCAGTACTTC.

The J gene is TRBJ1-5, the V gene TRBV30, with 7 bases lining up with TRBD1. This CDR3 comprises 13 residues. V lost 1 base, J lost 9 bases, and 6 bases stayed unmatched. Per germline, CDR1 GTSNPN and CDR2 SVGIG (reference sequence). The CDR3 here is CAWSAGGRPPQHF. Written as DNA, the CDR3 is TGTGCCTGGAGTGCAGGGGGACGGCCGCCCCAGCATTTT. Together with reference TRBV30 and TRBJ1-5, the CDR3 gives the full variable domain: SQTIHQWPATLVQPVGSPLSLECTVEGTSNPNLYWYRQAAGRGLQLLFYSVGIGQISSEVPQNLSASRPQDRQFILSSKKLLLSDSGFYLCAWSAGGRPPQHFGDGTRLSIL.

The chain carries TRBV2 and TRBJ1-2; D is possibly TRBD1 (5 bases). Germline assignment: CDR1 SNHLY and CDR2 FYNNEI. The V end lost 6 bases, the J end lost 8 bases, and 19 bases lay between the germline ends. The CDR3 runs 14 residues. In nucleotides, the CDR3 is TGTGCCAGCAGGAAAGCACAGGTTAAGGAGGGCTACACCTTC. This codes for CASRKAQVKEGYTF.

The CDR3 spells CASSQGTTRTYYGYTF. CDR3 DNA: TGTGCCAGCAGCCAAGGTACGACAAGAACCTACTATGGCTACACCTTC. This chain links TRBV14 with TRBJ1-2, with D unclear. CDR3 length: 16 amino acids. Germline CDR1 and CDR2: SGHDN and FVKESK. The V end lost 1 base, the J end lost 3 bases, and 15 bases lay between the germline ends.

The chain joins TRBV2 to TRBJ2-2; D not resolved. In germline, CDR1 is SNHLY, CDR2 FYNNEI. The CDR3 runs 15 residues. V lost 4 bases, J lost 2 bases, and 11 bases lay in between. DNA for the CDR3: TGTGCCAGCAGTGTTTCGAACAGTAACACCGGGGAGCTGTTTTTT. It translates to CASSVSNSNTGELFF.

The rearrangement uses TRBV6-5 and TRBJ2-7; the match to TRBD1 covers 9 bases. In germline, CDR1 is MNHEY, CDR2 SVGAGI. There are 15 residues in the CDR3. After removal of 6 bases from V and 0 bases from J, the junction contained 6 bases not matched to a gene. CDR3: CASSPTGGSSYEQYV. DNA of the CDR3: TGTGCCAGCAGCCCGACAGGGGGAAGCTCCTACGAGCAGTACGTC.

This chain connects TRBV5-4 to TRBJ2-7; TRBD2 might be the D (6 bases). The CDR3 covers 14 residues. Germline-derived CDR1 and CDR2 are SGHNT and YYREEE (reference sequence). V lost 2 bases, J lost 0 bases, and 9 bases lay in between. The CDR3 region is CASSLTGVSYEQYV. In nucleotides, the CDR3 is TGTGCCAGCAGCTTAACGGGAGTCTCCTACGAGCAGTACGTC.

For the CDR3, the DNA is TGCGCCAGCAGCTTGGCCCTACAGGGGGCTATGAATGAGCAGTTCTTC. Protein product: CASSLALQGAMNEQFF. This chain joins TRBV5-1 and TRBJ2-1; 9 positions match TRBD1. The CDR3 sequence is 16 residues long. The trim removed 0 bases at V and 7 bases at J, leaving 8 bases unmatched. The germline V gene encodes CDR1 SGHRS and CDR2 YFSETQ.

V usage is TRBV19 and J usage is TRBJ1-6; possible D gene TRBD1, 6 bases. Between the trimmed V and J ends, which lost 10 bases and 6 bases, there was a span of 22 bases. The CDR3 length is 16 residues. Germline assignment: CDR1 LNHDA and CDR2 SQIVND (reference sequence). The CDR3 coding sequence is TGTGCCACCGCTCCCGGCGGGGGCGCGGGTAATTCACCCCTCCACTTT. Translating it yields CATAPGGGAGNSPLHF.

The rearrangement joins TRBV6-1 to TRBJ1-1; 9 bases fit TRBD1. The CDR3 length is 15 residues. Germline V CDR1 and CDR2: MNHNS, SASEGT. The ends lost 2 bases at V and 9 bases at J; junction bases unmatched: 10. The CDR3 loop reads CASSERRDRVPKAFF. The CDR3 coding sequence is TGTGCCAGCAGTGAACGCCGGGACAGGGTCCCTAAAGCTTTCTTT.

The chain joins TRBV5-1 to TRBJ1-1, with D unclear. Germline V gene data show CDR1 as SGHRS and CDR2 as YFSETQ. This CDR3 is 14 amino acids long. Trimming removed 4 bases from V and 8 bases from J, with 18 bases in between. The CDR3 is CASSPRLSAQEAFF. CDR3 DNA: TGCGCCAGCAGCCCTCGATTGTCCGCACAGGAAGCTTTCTTT.

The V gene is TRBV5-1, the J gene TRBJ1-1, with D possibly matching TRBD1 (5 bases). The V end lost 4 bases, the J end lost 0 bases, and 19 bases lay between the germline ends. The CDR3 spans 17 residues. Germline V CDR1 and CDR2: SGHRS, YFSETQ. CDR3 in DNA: TGCGCCAGCAGCCCGGCCAGAACAGGAACCATGAACACTGAAGCTTTCTTT. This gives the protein CASSPARTGTMNTEAFF.